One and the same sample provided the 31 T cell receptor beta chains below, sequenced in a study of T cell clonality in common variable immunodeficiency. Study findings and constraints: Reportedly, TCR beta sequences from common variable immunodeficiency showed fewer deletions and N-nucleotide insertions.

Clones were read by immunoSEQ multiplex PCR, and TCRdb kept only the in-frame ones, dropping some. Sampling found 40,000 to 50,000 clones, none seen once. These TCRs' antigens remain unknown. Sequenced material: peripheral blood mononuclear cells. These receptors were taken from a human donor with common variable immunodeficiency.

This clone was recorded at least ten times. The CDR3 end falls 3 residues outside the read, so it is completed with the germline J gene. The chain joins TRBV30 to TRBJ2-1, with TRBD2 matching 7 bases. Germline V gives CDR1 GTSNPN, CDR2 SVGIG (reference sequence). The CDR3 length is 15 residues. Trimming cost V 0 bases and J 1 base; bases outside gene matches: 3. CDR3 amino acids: CAWSVGGGSYNEQFF. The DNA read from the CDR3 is TGTGCCTGGAGTGTCGGCGGGGGTTCCTACAATGAG.

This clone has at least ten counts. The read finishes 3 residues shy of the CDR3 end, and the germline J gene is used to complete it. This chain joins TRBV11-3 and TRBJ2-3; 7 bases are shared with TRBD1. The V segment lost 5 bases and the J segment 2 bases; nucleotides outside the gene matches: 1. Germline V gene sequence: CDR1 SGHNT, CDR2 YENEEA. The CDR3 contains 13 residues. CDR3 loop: CASSDRDTDTQYF. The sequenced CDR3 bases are TGTGCCAGCAGCGACAGGGACACAGATACG.

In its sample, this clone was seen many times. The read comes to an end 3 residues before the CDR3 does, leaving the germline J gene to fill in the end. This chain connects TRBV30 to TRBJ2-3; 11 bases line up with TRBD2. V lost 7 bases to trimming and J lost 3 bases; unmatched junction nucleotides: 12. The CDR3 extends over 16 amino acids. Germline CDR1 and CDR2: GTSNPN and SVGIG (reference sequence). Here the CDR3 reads CASGPRVAGGTDTQYF. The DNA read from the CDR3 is TGTGCCTCCGGACCAAGGGTAGCGGGGGGGACAGATACG. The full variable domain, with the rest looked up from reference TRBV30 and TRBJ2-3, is SQTIHQWPATLVQPVGSPLSLECTVEGTSNPNLYWYRQAAGRGLQLLFYSVGIGQISSEVPQNLSASRPQDRQFILSSKKLLLSDSGFYLCASGPRVAGGTDTQYFGPGTRLTVL.

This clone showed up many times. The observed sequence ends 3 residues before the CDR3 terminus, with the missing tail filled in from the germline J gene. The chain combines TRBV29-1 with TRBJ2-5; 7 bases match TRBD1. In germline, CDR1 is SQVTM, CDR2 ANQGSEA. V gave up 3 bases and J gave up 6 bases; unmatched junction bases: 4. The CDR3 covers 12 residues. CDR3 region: CSVETGMKTQYF. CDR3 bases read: TGCAGCGTTGAGACAGGGATGAAGACC.

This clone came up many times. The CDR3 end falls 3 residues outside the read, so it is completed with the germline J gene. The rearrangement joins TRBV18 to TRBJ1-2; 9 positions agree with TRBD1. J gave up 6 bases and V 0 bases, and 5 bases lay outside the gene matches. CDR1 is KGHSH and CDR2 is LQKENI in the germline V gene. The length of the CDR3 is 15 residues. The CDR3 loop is CASSPPTGGHNGYTF. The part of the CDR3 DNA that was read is TGTGCCAGCTCACCACCTACAGGGGGCCACAATGGC.

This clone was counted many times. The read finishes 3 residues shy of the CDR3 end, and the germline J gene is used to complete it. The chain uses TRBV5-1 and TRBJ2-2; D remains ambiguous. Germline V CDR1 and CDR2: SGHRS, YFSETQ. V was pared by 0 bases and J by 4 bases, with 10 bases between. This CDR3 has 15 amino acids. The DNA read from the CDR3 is TGCGCCAGCAGCTTGGAGGAGCGAACCACCGGGGAG. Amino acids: CASSLEERTTGE. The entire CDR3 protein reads CASSLEERTTGELFF. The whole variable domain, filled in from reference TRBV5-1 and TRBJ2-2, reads KAGVTQTPRYLIKTRGQQVTLSCSPISGHRSVSWYQQTPGQGLQFLFEYFSETQRNKGNFPGRFSGRQFSNSRSEMNVSTLELGDSALYLCASSLEERTTGELFFGEGSRLTVL.

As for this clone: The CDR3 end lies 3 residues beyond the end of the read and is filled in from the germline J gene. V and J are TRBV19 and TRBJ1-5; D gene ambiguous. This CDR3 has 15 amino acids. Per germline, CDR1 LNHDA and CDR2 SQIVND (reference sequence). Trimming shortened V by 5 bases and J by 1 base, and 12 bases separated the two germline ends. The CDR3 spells CASSLMVGSNQPQHF. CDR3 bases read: TGTGCCAGTAGTTTAATGGTAGGGAGCAATCAGCCC.

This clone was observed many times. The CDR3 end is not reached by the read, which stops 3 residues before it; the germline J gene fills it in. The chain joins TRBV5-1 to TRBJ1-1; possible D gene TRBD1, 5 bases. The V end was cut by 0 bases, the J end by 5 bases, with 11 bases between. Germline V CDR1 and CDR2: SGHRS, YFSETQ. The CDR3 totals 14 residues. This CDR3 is CASSLGQGLTEAFF. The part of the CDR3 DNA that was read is TGCGCCAGCAGCTTGGGTCAGGGCTTGACTGAA.

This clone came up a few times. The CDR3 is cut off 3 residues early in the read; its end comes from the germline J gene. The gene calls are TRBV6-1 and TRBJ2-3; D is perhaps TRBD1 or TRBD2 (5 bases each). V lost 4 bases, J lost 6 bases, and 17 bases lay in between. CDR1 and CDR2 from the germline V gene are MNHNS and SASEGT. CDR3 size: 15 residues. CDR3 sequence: CASSALEGPGDTQYF. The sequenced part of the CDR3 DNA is TGTGCCAGCAGTGCCCTCGAGGGGCCAGGGGATACG.

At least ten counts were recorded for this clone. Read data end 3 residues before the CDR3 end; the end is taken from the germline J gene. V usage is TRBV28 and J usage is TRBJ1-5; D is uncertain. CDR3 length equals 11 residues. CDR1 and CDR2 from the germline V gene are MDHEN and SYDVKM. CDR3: CASSSQVPQHF. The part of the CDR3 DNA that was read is TGTGCCAGCAGTTCCCAGGTACCC.

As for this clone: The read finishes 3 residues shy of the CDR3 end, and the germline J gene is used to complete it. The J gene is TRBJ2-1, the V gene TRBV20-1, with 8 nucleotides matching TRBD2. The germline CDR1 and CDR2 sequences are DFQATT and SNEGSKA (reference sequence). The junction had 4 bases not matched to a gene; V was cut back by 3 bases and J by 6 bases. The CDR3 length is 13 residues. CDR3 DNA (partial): TGCAGTGCTAGTCGGACTAGCATCAATGAG. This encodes CSASRTSINE. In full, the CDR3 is CSASRTSINEQFF.

The covered CDR3 bases are TGCGCCAGCAGCTTGGACAGGGAAAACTACGAG. Amino acids: CASSLDRENYE. The CDR3 in its entirety is CASSLDRENYEQYF. The chain carries TRBV5-1 and TRBJ2-7; D is possibly TRBD1 (6 bases). The DNA ends 3 residues before the CDR3 does, and the rest of the CDR3 is filled in from the germline J gene. Trimming stripped 0 bases from V and 3 bases from J, with 10 bases between. Per germline, CDR1 SGHRS and CDR2 YFSETQ. The CDR3 spans 14 residues.

Here the CDR3 reads CAWSASKNTEAFF. The part of the CDR3 DNA that was read is TGTGCCTGGAGTGCCTCTAAGAACACTGAA. This sequence joins TRBV30 and TRBJ1-1; D is unclear. The read is 3 residues too short to cover the CDR3 end, so that end is filled in from the germline J gene. This CDR3 region has 13 residues. Per germline, CDR1 GTSNPN and CDR2 SVGIG (reference sequence). Trimming took off 1 base at V and 1 base at J, with 7 bases between the two ends.

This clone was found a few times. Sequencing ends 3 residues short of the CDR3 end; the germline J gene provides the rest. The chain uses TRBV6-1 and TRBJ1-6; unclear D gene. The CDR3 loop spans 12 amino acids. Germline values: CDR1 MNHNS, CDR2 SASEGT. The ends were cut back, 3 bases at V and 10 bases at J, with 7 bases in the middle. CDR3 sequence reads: CASSDGRSPLHF. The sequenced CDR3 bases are TGTGCCAGCAGTGATGGCCGATCACCC.

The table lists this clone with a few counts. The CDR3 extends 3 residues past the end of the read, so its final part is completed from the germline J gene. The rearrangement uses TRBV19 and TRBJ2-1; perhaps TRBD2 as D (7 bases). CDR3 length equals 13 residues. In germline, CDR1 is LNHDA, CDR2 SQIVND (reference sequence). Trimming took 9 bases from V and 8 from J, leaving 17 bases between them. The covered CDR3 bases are TGTGCCAGCTCGAAGGACGGGGGGCATGAG. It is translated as CASSKDGGHE. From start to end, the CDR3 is CASSKDGGHEQFF.

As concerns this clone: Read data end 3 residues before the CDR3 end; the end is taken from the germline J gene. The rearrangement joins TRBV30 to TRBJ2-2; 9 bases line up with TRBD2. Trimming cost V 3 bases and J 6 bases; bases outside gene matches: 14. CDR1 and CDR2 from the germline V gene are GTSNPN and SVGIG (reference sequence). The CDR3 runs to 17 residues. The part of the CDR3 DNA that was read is TGTGCCTGGAGGGGGACTAGCCCAAGTTCTTTTGCCGGGGAG. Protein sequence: CAWRGTSPSSFAGE. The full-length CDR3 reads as CAWRGTSPSSFAGELFF.

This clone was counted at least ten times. The sequenced part of the CDR3 DNA is TGTGCCAGCAGCTTGGATTCAGGGAACTACGAG. It yields the protein CASSLDSGNYE. The full CDR3 is CASSLDSGNYEQYF. V gene TRBV7-3 combines with J gene TRBJ2-7; tentative D call: TRBD1 (5 bases). The read falls 3 residues short of the CDR3 end, and the missing part is taken from the germline J gene. The CDR3 has 14 amino acids. The V and J ends lost 3 bases and 3 bases respectively, with 12 bases between them. The germline CDR1 and CDR2 sequences are SGHTA and FQGTGA.

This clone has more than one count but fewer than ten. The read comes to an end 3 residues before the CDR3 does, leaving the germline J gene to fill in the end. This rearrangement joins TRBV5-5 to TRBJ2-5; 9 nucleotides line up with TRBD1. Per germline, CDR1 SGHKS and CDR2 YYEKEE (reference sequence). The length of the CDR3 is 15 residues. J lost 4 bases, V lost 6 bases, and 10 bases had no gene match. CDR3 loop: CASTLGTGYGETQYF. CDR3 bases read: TGTGCCAGCACACTCGGGACAGGGTACGGAGAGACC. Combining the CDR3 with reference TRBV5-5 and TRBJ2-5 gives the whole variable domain DAGVTQSPTHLIKTRGQQVTLRCSPISGHKSVSWYQQVLGQGPQFIFQYYEKEERGRGNFPDRFSARQFPNYSSELNVNALLLGDSALYLCASTLGTGYGETQYFGPGTRLLVL.

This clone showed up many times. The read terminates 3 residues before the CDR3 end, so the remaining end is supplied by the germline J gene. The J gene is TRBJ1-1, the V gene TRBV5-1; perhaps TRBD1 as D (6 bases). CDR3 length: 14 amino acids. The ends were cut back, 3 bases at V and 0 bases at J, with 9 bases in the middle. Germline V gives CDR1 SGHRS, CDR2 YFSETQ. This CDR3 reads CASSSQGMNTEAFF. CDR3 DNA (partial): TGCGCCAGCAGCTCCCAGGGGATGAACACTGAA.

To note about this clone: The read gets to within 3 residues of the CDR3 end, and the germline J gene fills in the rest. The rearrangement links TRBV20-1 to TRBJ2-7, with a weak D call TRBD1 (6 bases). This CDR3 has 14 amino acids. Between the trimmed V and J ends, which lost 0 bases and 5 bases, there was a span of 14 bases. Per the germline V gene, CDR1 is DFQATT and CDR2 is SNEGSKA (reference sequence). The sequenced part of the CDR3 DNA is TGCAGTGCTAGAGATCGTTACAGGGTGGACGAG. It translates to CSARDRYRVDE. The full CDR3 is CSARDRYRVDEQYF.

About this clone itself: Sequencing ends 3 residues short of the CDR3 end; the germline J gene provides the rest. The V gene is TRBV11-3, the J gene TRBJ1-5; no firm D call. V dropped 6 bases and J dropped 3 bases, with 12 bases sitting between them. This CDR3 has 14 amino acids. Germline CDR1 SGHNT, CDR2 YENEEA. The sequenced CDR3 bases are TGTGCCAGCAGGCAAGGGCTATTCAATCAGCCC. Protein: CASRQGLFNQP. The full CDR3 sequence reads CASRQGLFNQPQHF.

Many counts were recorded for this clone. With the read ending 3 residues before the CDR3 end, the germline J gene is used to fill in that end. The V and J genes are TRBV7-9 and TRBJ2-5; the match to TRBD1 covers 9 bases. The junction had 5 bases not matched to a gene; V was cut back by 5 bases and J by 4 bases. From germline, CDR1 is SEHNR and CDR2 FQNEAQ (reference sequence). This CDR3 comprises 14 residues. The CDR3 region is CASSEGTGTETQYF. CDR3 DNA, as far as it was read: TGTGCCAGCAGCGAAGGGACAGGGACAGAGACC.

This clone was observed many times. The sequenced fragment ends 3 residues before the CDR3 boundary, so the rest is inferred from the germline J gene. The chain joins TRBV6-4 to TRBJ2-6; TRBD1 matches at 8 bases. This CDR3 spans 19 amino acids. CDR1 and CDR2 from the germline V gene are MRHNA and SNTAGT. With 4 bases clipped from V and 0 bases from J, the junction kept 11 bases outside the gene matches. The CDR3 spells CASSVSGGLLLSGANVLTF. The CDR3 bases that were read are TGTGCCAGCAGTGTCTCAGGGGGCCTCCTCCTCTCTGGGGCCAACGTC.

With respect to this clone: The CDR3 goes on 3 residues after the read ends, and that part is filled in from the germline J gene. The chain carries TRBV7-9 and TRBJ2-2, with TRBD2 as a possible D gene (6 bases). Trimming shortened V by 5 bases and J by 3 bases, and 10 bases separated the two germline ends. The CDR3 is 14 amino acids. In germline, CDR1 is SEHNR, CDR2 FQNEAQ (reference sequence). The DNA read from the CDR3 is TGTGCCAGCAGCACGGACTATTACACCGGGGAG. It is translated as CASSTDYYTGE. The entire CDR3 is CASSTDYYTGELFF.

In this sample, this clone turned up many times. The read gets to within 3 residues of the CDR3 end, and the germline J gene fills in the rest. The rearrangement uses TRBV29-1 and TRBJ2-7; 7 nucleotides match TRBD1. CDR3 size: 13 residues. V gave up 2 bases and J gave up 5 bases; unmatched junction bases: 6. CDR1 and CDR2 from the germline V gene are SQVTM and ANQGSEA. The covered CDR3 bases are TGCAGCGTTGAAATACAGGGGACCCACGAG. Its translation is CSVEIQGTHE. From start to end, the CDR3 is CSVEIQGTHEQYF.

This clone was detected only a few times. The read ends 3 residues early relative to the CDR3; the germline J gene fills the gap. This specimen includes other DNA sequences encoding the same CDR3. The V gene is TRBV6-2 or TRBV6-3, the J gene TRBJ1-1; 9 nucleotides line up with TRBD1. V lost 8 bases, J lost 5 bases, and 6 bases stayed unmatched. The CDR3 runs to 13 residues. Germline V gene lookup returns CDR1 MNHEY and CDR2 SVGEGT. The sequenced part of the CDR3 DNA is TGTGCCAGCTTACCGGGACAGGGAACTGAA. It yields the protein CASLPGQGTE. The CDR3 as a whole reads CASLPGQGTEAFF.

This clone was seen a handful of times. This chain's CDR3 is CASSPPTSYEQYF. The DNA read from the CDR3 is TGTGCCAGCTCACCTCCGACTAGCTACGAG. The rearrangement joins TRBV18 to TRBJ2-7; D perhaps matches TRBD2 (6 bases). The DNA ends 3 residues before the CDR3 does, and the rest of the CDR3 is filled in from the germline J gene. The germline V and J ends were trimmed by 3 bases and 3 bases, with 9 bases remaining between them. Germline V lookup: CDR1 KGHSH, CDR2 LQKENI. There are 13 residues in the CDR3.

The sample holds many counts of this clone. The chain's CDR3 is CASTGIRVFYGYTF. The covered CDR3 bases are TGTGCCTCCACGGGTATCAGGGTCTTCTATGGC. V is TRBV30 and J is TRBJ1-2, with D possibly being TRBD1 (5 bases). The CDR3 is cut off 3 residues early in the read; its end comes from the germline J gene. The germline V gene has CDR1 GTSNPN and CDR2 SVGIG (reference sequence). The V end was cut by 7 bases, the J end by 4 bases, with 19 bases between. The CDR3 consists of 14 residues.

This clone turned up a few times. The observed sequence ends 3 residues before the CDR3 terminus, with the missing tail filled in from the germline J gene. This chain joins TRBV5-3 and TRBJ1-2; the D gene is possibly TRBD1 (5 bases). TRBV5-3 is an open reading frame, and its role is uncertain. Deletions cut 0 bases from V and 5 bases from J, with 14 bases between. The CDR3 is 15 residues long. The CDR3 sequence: CARSLAGGREYGYTF. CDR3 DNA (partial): TGTGCCAGAAGCTTGGCGGGGGGGAGGGAGTATGGC.

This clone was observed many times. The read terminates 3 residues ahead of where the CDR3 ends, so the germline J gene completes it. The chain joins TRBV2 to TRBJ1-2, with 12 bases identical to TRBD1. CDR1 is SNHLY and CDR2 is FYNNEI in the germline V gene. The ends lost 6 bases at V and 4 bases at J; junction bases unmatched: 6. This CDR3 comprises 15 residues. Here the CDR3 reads CASRRGQGAVYGYTF. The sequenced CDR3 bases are TGTGCCAGCAGGAGGGGACAGGGGGCCGTCTATGGC.

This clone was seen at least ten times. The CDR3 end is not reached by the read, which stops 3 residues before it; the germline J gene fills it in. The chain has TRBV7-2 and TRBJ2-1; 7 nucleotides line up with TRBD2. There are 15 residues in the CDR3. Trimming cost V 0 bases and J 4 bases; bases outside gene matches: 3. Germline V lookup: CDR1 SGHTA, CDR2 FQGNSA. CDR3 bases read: TGTGCCAGCAGCTTAGCGGGAGGGGATTACAATGAG. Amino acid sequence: CASSLAGGDYNE. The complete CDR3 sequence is CASSLAGGDYNEQFF.